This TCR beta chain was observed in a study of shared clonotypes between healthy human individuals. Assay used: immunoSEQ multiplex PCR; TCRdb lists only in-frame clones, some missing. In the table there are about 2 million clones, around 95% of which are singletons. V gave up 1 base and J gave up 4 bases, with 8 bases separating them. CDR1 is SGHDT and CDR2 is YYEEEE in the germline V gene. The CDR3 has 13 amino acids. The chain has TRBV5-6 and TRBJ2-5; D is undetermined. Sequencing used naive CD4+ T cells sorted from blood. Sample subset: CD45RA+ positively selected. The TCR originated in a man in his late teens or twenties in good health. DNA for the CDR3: TGTGCCAGCAGCTTGCCGTTGAGAGAGACCCAGTACTTC. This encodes CASSLPLRETQYF. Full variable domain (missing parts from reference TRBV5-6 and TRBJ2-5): DAGVTQSPTHLIKTRGQQVTLRCSPKSGHDTVSWYQQALGQGPQFIFQYYEEEERQRGNFPDRFSGHQFPNYSSELNVNALLLGDSALYLCASSLPLRETQYFGPGTRLLVL.